The text below deals with one TCR beta chain. Antigen specificity is unknown. This specimen comes from a study of cytomegalovirus exposure and HLA in healthy donors. Study-level results: For TCR beta chains, V- and J-gene trimming was later linked to a missense DCLRE1C variant.

PCR employed 60 Vbeta and 13 Jbeta primers. Method: immunoSEQ multiplex PCR; TCRdb's copy keeps in-frame clones and lacks some. The sample has 95,000 to 150,000 clones; 70% to 80% are singletons. V shed 0 bases and J 4 bases; nucleotides not matched to a gene: 5. Germline CDR1 is SGHKS and CDR2 is YYEKEE (reference sequence). The CDR3 is 16 residues long. The chain couples TRBV5-5 to TRBJ2-2; 8 bases fit TRBD2. The source is a middle-aged man in good health and CMV-seropositive. The source material was PBMCs. The CDR3 nucleotides read TGTGCCAGCAGCTTGGTAACGGGAGGGCTCACCGGGGAGCTGTTTTTT. Translating gives CASSLVTGGLTGELFF.